These T cell receptor beta chains were read from a single sample in a study of T cells in lung cancer brain metastases. The protocol was immunoSEQ multiplex PCR, while the TCRdb copy is restricted to in-frame clones and leaves out a portion. The sample lists some 5,000 clones, 70% to 90% occurring once. Material for sequencing was tumor tissue from the primary lung tumor. These receptors all stem from a man aged 45-65 years with non-small cell lung cancer. Each CDR3 is given with its conserved first and last residue. D genes are given only for firm matches. Size is stated for part of the rows, as once, few or many counts, or as a class when the clone is expanded.

cdr3_nt: TGTGCCAGTACCCCCGGGGGGAAGTACGAGCAGTACTTC; cdr3_aa: CASTPGGKYEQYF; j_call: TRBJ2-7; clone_size: NA; d_call: TRBD2; v_call: TRBV19
cdr3_nt: TGCAGCGTTGACCCAGGGAACACTGGGGCCAACGTCCTGACTTTC; cdr3_aa: CSVDPGNTGANVLTF; j_call: TRBJ2-6; clone_size: NA; d_call: NA; v_call: TRBV29-1
cdr3_nt: TGTGCCTCTCCCGGAGCGGGGAGCACAGATACGCAGTATTTT; cdr3_aa: CASPGAGSTDTQYF; j_call: TRBJ2-3; clone_size: large; d_call: TRBD2; v_call: TRBV30
cdr3_nt: TGTGCCAGCAGCGTAGGCGGGATAGGGGTCGGGGAGACCCAGTACTTC; cdr3_aa: CASSVGGIGVGETQYF; j_call: TRBJ2-5; clone_size: NA; d_call: NA; v_call: TRBV9
cdr3_nt: TGTGCCAGCAGCCAAGCTACAAACACCGGGGAGCTGTTTTTT; cdr3_aa: CASSQATNTGELFF; j_call: TRBJ2-2; clone_size: NA; d_call: NA; v_call: TRBV4-2
cdr3_nt: TGTGCCAGCAGTACCCAGGCCCTAAGCCCTGAAGCTTTCTTT; cdr3_aa: CASSTQALSPEAFF; j_call: TRBJ1-1; clone_size: NA; d_call: NA; v_call: TRBV28
cdr3_nt: TGTGCCAGCAGCTTGGGGGCCGTAATGAACACTGAAGCTTTCTTT; cdr3_aa: CASSLGAVMNTEAFF; j_call: TRBJ1-1; clone_size: once; d_call: NA; v_call: TRBV5-5
cdr3_nt: TGTGCCAGCAGTTTAATAGGCTTTGGCACTGAAGCTTTCTTT; cdr3_aa: CASSLIGFGTEAFF; j_call: TRBJ1-1; clone_size: NA; d_call: NA; v_call: TRBV28
cdr3_nt: TGTGCCAGCAGCTTAGCTGTGGAGCAGTACTTC; cdr3_aa: CASSLAVEQYF; j_call: TRBJ2-7; clone_size: NA; d_call: NA; v_call: TRBV7-9
cdr3_nt: TGTGCCAGTAGTGCAAAACGACAGTTCCGCATGAACACTGAAGCTTTCTTT; cdr3_aa: CASSAKRQFRMNTEAFF; j_call: TRBJ1-1; clone_size: NA; d_call: NA; v_call: TRBV19
cdr3_nt: TGTGCCAGCAGCCGGGACAGGGTCTCGGAGACCCAGTACTTC; cdr3_aa: CASSRDRVSETQYF; j_call: TRBJ2-5; clone_size: once; d_call: TRBD1; v_call: TRBV5-4
cdr3_nt: TGTGCCAGCAGCTCCCAGGCGGGTAGGGATGAAAAACTGTTTTTT; cdr3_aa: CASSSQAGRDEKLFF; j_call: TRBJ1-4; clone_size: NA; d_call: NA; v_call: TRBV5-5
cdr3_nt: TGTGCCTGGAGTCGGGCCAATGAGCAGTTCTTC; cdr3_aa: CAWSRANEQFF; j_call: TRBJ2-1; clone_size: NA; d_call: NA; v_call: TRBV30
cdr3_nt: TGTGCCAGTAGTGCCGGGTGGTCCAAAAACATTCAGTACTTC; cdr3_aa: CASSAGWSKNIQYF; j_call: TRBJ2-4; clone_size: NA; d_call: NA; v_call: TRBV19
cdr3_nt: TGTGCCAGCAGCTTAAGCCACGGTTCACGGCAGTACTTC; cdr3_aa: CASSLSHGSRQYF; j_call: TRBJ2-7; clone_size: NA; d_call: NA; v_call: TRBV7-2
cdr3_nt: TGTGCCAGTAGGTTCGACGGAAACTATGGCTACACCTTC; cdr3_aa: CASRFDGNYGYTF; j_call: TRBJ1-2; clone_size: NA; d_call: NA; v_call: TRBV19
cdr3_nt: TGCGCCAGCAGCCCCCGGACTAGCGGGAGGTGGCACGAGCAGTACTTC; cdr3_aa: CASSPRTSGRWHEQYF; j_call: TRBJ2-7; clone_size: once; d_call: TRBD2; v_call: TRBV5-1
cdr3_nt: TGTGCCAGCAGTTACACGGACAGGGGGAACACTGAAGCTTTCTTT; cdr3_aa: CASSYTDRGNTEAFF; j_call: TRBJ1-1; clone_size: NA; d_call: TRBD1; v_call: TRBV6-5
cdr3_nt: TGTGCCAGCAGCCCGAGACTTCCCCCGGTGAACACCGGGGAGCTGTTTTTT; cdr3_aa: CASSPRLPPVNTGELFF; j_call: TRBJ2-2; clone_size: NA; d_call: NA; v_call: TRBV7-8
cdr3_nt: TGTGCCAGCAGCTTAGGGGATTTCCGAGAAGAGACCCAGTACTTC; cdr3_aa: CASSLGDFREETQYF; j_call: TRBJ2-5; clone_size: NA; d_call: NA; v_call: TRBV11-3
cdr3_nt: TGTGCCAGCACCCCGTGGCGGCAGAACACCGGGGAGCTGTTTTTT; cdr3_aa: CASTPWRQNTGELFF; j_call: TRBJ2-2; clone_size: NA; d_call: NA; v_call: TRBV6-5
cdr3_nt: TGCGCCAGCAGCCAAGATCGCGGGACTAGCGGTAAAGAGACCCAGTACTTC; cdr3_aa: CASSQDRGTSGKETQYF; j_call: TRBJ2-5; clone_size: NA; d_call: TRBD2; v_call: TRBV4-1
cdr3_nt: TGTGCCAGTAGTACCGACGGGGGAAACATTCAGTACTTC; cdr3_aa: CASSTDGGNIQYF; j_call: TRBJ2-4; clone_size: NA; d_call: NA; v_call: TRBV19
cdr3_nt: TGTGCCTGGAGCGTCTCGGGCAATCAGCCCCAGCATTTT; cdr3_aa: CAWSVSGNQPQHF; j_call: TRBJ1-5; clone_size: NA; d_call: NA; v_call: TRBV30
cdr3_nt: TGTGCCAGCAGTTCGCAGATCCATGGCTACACCTTC; cdr3_aa: CASSSQIHGYTF; j_call: TRBJ1-2; clone_size: once; d_call: NA; v_call: TRBV28
cdr3_nt: TGTGCCACCAGCAGAGATAACAGGGTCAACGAGCAGTACTTC; cdr3_aa: CATSRDNRVNEQYF; j_call: TRBJ2-7; clone_size: NA; d_call: NA; v_call: TRBV15
cdr3_nt: TGTGCCAGTAGTATCGGGGTTGCACAGCCCCAGCATTTT; cdr3_aa: CASSIGVAQPQHF; j_call: TRBJ1-5; clone_size: large; d_call: NA; v_call: TRBV19
cdr3_nt: TGTGCCAGCAGCTTAGTACGGGGCTTAAAAGAAAAACTGTTTTTT; cdr3_aa: CASSLVRGLKEKLFF; j_call: TRBJ1-4; clone_size: NA; d_call: NA; v_call: TRBV7-6
cdr3_nt: TGTGCCTGGAGGGATCTAGCGGGGAGACTTTACAATGAGCAGTTCTTC; cdr3_aa: CAWRDLAGRLYNEQFF; j_call: TRBJ2-1; clone_size: NA; d_call: TRBD2; v_call: TRBV30
cdr3_nt: TGTGCCAGCAGCCAAGACTCCGGACAGGGGCTATCTGGGGCCAACGTCCTGACTTTC; cdr3_aa: CASSQDSGQGLSGANVLTF; j_call: TRBJ2-6; clone_size: NA; d_call: TRBD1; v_call: TRBV4-2
cdr3_nt: TGTGCCAGCAGTGAAGCTTACAGGGGGTATCGTGAAAAACTGTTTTTT; cdr3_aa: CASSEAYRGYREKLFF; j_call: TRBJ1-4; clone_size: NA; d_call: TRBD1; v_call: TRBV6-1
cdr3_nt: TGTGCCAGCAGTCCATATGGACAGAGGAACACTGAAGCTTTCTTT; cdr3_aa: CASSPYGQRNTEAFF; j_call: TRBJ1-1; clone_size: NA; d_call: NA; v_call: TRBV28
cdr3_nt: TGCGCCAGCAGCTTGATGCTTAGCACCTTGAAGGGATTCGGGTCCTACAATGAGCAGTTCTTC; cdr3_aa: CASSLMLSTLKGFGSYNEQFF; j_call: TRBJ2-1; clone_size: NA; d_call: NA; v_call: TRBV5-1
cdr3_nt: TGCGCCAGCAGCCCGACCCTGACAGGTGAGCAGTTCTTC; cdr3_aa: CASSPTLTGEQFF; j_call: TRBJ2-1; clone_size: NA; d_call: NA; v_call: TRBV5-1
cdr3_nt: TGTGCTAGTGGTTTGGTAGATAATTCACCCCTCCACTTT; cdr3_aa: CASGLVDNSPLHF; j_call: TRBJ1-6; clone_size: few; d_call: NA; v_call: TRBV12-5
cdr3_nt: TGTGCCAGTACGGGGCAGCGCCCTTTAGGGGAACTGTTTTTT; cdr3_aa: CASTGQRPLGELFF; j_call: TRBJ1-4; clone_size: NA; d_call: NA; v_call: TRBV19
cdr3_nt: TGTGCTAGTGGTTTGGTCGGGGGCTACGGTGCAGATACGCAGTATTTT; cdr3_aa: CASGLVGGYGADTQYF; j_call: TRBJ2-3; clone_size: once; d_call: NA; v_call: TRBV12-5
cdr3_nt: TGTGCCAGCTCACCGTACCAAGAGACCCAGTACTTC; cdr3_aa: CASSPYQETQYF; j_call: TRBJ2-5; clone_size: NA; d_call: NA; v_call: TRBV18
cdr3_nt: TGTGCCAGCAGTGACTCGACAGGGGTGGGCACTGAAGCTTTCTTT; cdr3_aa: CASSDSTGVGTEAFF; j_call: TRBJ1-1; clone_size: NA; d_call: TRBD1; v_call: TRBV6-4
cdr3_nt: TGCGCCAGCAGCTTGGATTCGAGCGGGGATCACACCGGGGAGCTGTTTTTT; cdr3_aa: CASSLDSSGDHTGELFF; j_call: TRBJ2-2; clone_size: NA; d_call: TRBD2; v_call: TRBV5-1
cdr3_nt: TGCGCCAGCAGCTTGGGGAGGGGGCTACTCGAGCAGTACTTC; cdr3_aa: CASSLGRGLLEQYF; j_call: TRBJ2-7; clone_size: NA; d_call: NA; v_call: TRBV5-1
cdr3_nt: TGTGCCAGTACGAAACTAGCGGGGGGGCTGGGGACAGATACGCAGTATTTT; cdr3_aa: CASTKLAGGLGTDTQYF; j_call: TRBJ2-3; clone_size: NA; d_call: TRBD2; v_call: TRBV19
cdr3_nt: TGTGCCAGCAGCGTGGGGGGGGCATTTAATTCACCCCTCCACTTT; cdr3_aa: CASSVGGAFNSPLHF; j_call: TRBJ1-6; clone_size: NA; d_call: NA; v_call: TRBV9
cdr3_nt: TGTGCCATCAGTGAGTCGGGAGTTAATTACGAGCAGTACTTC; cdr3_aa: CAISESGVNYEQYF; j_call: TRBJ2-7; clone_size: NA; d_call: NA; v_call: TRBV10-3
cdr3_nt: TGTGCCACCAGCCTAAGCGGGACAGATACGCAGTATTTT; cdr3_aa: CATSLSGTDTQYF; j_call: TRBJ2-3; clone_size: NA; d_call: NA; v_call: TRBV19
cdr3_nt: TGTGCCAGCAGCCCGGGACAGGGGTTGATCTATGGCTACACCTTC; cdr3_aa: CASSPGQGLIYGYTF; j_call: TRBJ1-2; clone_size: NA; d_call: TRBD1; v_call: TRBV28
cdr3_nt: TGCAGCGTTGCGCGGGACCTCAACACTGAAGCTTTCTTT; cdr3_aa: CSVARDLNTEAFF; j_call: TRBJ1-1; clone_size: NA; d_call: NA; v_call: TRBV29-1
cdr3_nt: TGCGCCAGCAGCCAAGATCACCCAGGGGTCTCCTACGAGCAGTACTTC; cdr3_aa: CASSQDHPGVSYEQYF; j_call: TRBJ2-7; clone_size: few; d_call: NA; v_call: TRBV4-1
cdr3_nt: TGTGCCAGCACCACCGCAGGGCGTTTGGCTTTCTTT; cdr3_aa: CASTTAGRLAFF; j_call: TRBJ1-1; clone_size: NA; d_call: NA; v_call: TRBV5-4
cdr3_nt: TGTGCCAGCAGCCAAGAGAAATACGGGAGGGTCGGTGGGGCCAACGTCCTGACTTTC; cdr3_aa: CASSQEKYGRVGGANVLTF; j_call: TRBJ2-6; clone_size: NA; d_call: TRBD2; v_call: TRBV4-2
cdr3_nt: TGTGCCTGGATGTTGCTGACGAACACTGAAGCTTTCTTT; cdr3_aa: CAWMLLTNTEAFF; j_call: TRBJ1-1; clone_size: NA; d_call: NA; v_call: TRBV30
cdr3_nt: TGCGCCAGCAGCCAGGAAAGGACTAGTTACAATGAGCAGTTCTTC; cdr3_aa: CASSQERTSYNEQFF; j_call: TRBJ2-1; clone_size: NA; d_call: TRBD2; v_call: TRBV4-1